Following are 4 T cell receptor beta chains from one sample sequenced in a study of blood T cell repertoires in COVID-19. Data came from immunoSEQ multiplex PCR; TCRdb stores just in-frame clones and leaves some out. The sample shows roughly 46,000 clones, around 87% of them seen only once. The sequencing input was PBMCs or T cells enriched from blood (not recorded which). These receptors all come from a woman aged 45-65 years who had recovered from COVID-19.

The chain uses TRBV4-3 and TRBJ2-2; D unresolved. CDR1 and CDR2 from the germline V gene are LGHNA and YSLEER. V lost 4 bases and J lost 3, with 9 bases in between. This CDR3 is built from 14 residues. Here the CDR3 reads CASSLRTHTGELFF. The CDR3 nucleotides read TGCGCCAGCAGCCTGAGAACCCACACCGGGGAGCTGTTTTTT.

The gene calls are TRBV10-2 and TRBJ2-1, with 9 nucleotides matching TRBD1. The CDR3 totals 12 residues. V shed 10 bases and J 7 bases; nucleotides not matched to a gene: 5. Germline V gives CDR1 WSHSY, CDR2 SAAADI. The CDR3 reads CATRQGGNEQFF. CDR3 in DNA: TGCGCCACCAGACAGGGGGGAAATGAGCAGTTCTTC.

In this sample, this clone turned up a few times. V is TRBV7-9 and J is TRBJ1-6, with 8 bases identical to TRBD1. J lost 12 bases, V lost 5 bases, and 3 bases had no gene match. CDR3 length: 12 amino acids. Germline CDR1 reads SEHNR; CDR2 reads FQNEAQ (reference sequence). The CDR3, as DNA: TGTGCCAGCAGCCGACAGGGGCTACCCCTCCACTTT. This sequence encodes CASSRQGLPLHF.

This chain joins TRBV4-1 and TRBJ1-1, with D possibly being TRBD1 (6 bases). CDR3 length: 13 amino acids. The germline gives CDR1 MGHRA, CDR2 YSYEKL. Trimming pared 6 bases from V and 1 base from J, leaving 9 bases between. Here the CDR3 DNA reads TGCGCCAGCAGACCACAGGGGAACACTGAAGCTTTCTTT. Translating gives CASRPQGNTEAFF.